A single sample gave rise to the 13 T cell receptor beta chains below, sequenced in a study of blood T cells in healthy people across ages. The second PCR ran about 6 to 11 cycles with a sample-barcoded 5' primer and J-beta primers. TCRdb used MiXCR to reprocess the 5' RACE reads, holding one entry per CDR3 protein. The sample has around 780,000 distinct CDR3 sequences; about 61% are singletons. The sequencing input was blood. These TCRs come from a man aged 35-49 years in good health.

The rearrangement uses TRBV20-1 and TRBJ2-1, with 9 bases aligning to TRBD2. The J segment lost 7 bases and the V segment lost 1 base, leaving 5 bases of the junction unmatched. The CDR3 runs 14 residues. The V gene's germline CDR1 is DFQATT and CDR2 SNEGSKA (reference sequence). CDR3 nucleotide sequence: TGCAGTGCTAGAGTTGGCGGGAGGGTGAATGAGCAGTTCTTC. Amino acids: CSARVGGRVNEQFF.

DNA of the CDR3: TGTGCCAGCAGCTTTCAGGGACCCTATGGCTACACCTTC. This sequence encodes CASSFQGPYGYTF. V is TRBV7-2 and J is TRBJ1-2; D possibly corresponds to TRBD1 (5 bases). The CDR3 runs 13 residues. Deletions cut 3 bases from V and 4 bases from J, with 9 bases between. Germline lookup yields CDR1 SGHTA and CDR2 FQGNSA.

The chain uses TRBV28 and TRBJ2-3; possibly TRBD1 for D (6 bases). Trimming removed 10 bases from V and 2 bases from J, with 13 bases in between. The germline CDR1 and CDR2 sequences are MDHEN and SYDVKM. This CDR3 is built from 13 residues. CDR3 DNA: TGTGCCACCTCAGGGGTCGTCACAGATACGCAGTATTTT. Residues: CATSGVVTDTQYF. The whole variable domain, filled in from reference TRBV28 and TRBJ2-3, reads DVKVTQSSRYLVKRTGEKVFLECVQDMDHENMFWYRQDPGLGLRLIYFSYDVKMKEKGDIPEGYSVSREKKERFSLILESASTNQTSMYLCATSGVVTDTQYFGPGTRLTVL.

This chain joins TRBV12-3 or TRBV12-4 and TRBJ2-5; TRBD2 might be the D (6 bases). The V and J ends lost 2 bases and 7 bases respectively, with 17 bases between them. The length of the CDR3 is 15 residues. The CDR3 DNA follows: TGTGCCAGCAGTTTAAATGAACTAGCAATGTTGACCCAGTACTTC. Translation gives CASSLNELAMLTQYF.

CDR3 residues: CSVGGHGHEQFF. CDR3 bases: TGCAGCGTTGGTGGACACGGGCATGAGCAGTTCTTC. The V call is TRBV29-1, the J call TRBJ2-1, with TRBD1 as a possible D gene (5 bases). Looked up from germline, CDR1 is SQVTM and CDR2 is ANQGSEA. Trimming shortened V by 4 bases and J by 8 bases, and 12 bases separated the two germline ends. The CDR3 extends over 12 amino acids.

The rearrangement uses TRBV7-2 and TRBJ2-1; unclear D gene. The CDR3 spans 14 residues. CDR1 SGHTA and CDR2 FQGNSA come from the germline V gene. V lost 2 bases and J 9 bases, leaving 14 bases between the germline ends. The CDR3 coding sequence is TGTGCCAGCAGCTTAAAGAGGCCCCCCAGTGAGCAGTTCTTC. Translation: CASSLKRPPSEQFF.

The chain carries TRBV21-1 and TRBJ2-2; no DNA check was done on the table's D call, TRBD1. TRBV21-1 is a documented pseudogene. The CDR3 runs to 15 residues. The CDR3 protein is CASSTQGFRTGELFF. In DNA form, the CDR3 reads TGTGCCAGCAGCACCCAGGGTTTTCGCACCGGGGAGCTGTTTTTT.

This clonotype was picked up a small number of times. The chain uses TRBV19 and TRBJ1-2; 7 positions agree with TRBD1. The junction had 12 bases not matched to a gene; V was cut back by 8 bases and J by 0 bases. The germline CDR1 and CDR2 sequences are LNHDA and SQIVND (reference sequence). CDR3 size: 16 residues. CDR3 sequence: CASGKRQGQPNYGYTF. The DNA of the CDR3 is TGTGCCAGTGGTAAGAGACAGGGACAACCTAACTATGGCTACACCTTC.

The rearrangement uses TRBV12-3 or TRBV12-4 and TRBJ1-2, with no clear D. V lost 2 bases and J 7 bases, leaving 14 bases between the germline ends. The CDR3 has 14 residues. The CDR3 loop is CASSLFGYSGGYTF. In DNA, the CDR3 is TGTGCCAGCAGTTTATTCGGTTATTCGGGTGGCTACACCTTC.

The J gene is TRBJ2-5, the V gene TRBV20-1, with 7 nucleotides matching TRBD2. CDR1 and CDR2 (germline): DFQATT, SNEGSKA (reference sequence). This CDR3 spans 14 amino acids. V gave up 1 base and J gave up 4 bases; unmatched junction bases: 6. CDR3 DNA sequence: TGCAGTGCTAGAGCCGGACTAGGGGCAGAGACCCAGTACTTC. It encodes CSARAGLGAETQYF.

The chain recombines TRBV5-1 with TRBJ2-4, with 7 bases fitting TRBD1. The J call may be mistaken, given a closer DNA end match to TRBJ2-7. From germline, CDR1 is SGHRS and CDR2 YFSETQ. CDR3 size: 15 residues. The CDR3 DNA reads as TGCGCCAGCAGCTTGGCCCAGGGGGTACGCAACGAGCAGTACTTC. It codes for CASSLAQGVRNEQYF.

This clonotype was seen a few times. DNA of the CDR3: TGTGCCACCAGTGATCCGACAGGGACCCAAGAGACCCAGTACTTC. It yields the protein CATSDPTGTQETQYF. V usage is TRBV24-1 and J usage is TRBJ2-5, with 7 bases that match TRBD1. CDR1 is KGHDR and CDR2 is SFDVKD in the germline V gene. V trimming: 3 bases; J trimming: 1 base; junction bases outside the gene matches: 4. The CDR3 has 15 amino acids.

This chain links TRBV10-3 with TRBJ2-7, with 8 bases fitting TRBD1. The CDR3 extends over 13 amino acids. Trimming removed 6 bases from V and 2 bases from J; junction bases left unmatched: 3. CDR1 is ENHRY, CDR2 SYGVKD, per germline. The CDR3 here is CAIRGTGAYEQYF. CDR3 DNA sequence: TGTGCCATCAGGGGGACAGGAGCCTACGAGCAGTACTTC.